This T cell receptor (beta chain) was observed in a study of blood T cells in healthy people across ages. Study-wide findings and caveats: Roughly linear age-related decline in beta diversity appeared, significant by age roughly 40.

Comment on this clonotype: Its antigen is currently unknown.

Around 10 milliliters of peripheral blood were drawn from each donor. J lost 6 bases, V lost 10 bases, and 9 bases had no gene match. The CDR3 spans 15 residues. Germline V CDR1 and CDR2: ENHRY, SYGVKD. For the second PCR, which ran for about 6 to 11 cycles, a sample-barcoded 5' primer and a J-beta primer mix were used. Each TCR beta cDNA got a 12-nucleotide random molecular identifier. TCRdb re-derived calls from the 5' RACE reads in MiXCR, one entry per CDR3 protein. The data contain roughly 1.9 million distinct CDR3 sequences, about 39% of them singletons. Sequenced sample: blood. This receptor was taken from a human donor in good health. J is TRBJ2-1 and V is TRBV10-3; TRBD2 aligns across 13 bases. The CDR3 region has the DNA TGTGCCACGAGGACTAGCGGGGGCCCTTCCAATGAGCAGTTCTTC. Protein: CATRTSGGPSNEQFF.